Listed here are 21 T cell receptor beta chains from one sample, sequenced in a study of tumor and adjacent non-tumor tissue in lung cancer. The template was RNA from unsorted bulk tissue. Three rounds of nested PCR, following a modified ARM-PCR protocol, produced the TCRbeta library. TCRdb re-analysed the multiplex PCR reads in MiXCR, keeping a single row per CDR3 protein. The sample lists around 70,000 distinct CDR3 sequences, more than 70% occurring once. Source material: lung tumor tissue. All receptors derive from a man aged 55-75 years with non-small cell lung cancer.

As concerns this clonotype: Since the CDR3 does not end with the conserved phenylalanine or tryptophan, this likely comes from a read error. No DNA is shown, since the ends of the CDR3 on it are uncertain; the CDR3 is the one TCRdb lists. J is TRBJ1-6 and V is TRBV6-5; the table assigns TRBD1, which was not confirmed against the DNA. The CDR3 region is 16 residues in length, termini included. Germline CDR1 is MNHEY and CDR2 is SVGAGI. The chain's CDR3 is CASSSNGQGTNSPFHI.

This clonotype was recorded once. The chain has TRBV29-1 and TRBJ2-1; possibly TRBD2 for D (5 bases). CDR1 SQVTM and CDR2 ANQGSEA come from the germline V gene. The V gene lost 6 bases and the J gene lost 8 bases, with 23 bases spanning the gap. This CDR3 has 15 residues. CDR3 amino acids: CSVAAGIGSYYEQFF. In DNA, the CDR3 is TGCAGCGTGGCTGCCGGGATTGGTTCATACTATGAGCAGTTCTTC.

With regard to this clonotype: A read error may account for a junction end that differs from germline. The V call is TRBV5-4, the J call TRBJ2-3; 8 bases map to TRBD2. CDR1 is SGHNT and CDR2 is YYREEE in the germline V gene (reference sequence). This CDR3 region has 16 residues. For the CDR3, the DNA is TGTGCCAGCAGGCCTATCGAGCGGGAGCCGGGAGATATGCAGTACTTT. Residues: CASRPIEREPGDMQYF.

This rearrangement joins TRBV6-1 to TRBJ1-1, with D perhaps matching TRBD1 (6 bases). This CDR3 has 14 amino acids. Trimming stripped 7 bases from V and 1 base from J, with 13 bases between. Per germline, CDR1 MNHNS and CDR2 SASEGT. CDR3 loop: CASKRGAWNTEAFF. The CDR3 DNA reads as TGTGCCAGCAAACGGGGGGCGTGGAACACTGAAGCTTTCTTT.

Regarding this clonotype: A junction boundary mismatches the germline segment, possibly from a read error. The rearrangement links TRBV20-1 to TRBJ1-3; possible D gene TRBD1, 5 bases. CDR3 length equals 13 residues. CDR1 and CDR2 (germline): DFQATT, SNEGSKA (reference sequence). The CDR3 coding sequence is TGTAGTGCTAGTGTAGGGGCTGGAAACACAATATATTTT. Translating it yields CSASVGAGNTIYF.

On this clonotype itself: The CDR3 ends on some other residue instead of the conserved phenylalanine or tryptophan, so this is likely a read error. Because the CDR3's place on the DNA is in doubt, the DNA is left out and the CDR3 is given as listed by TCRdb. The chain combines TRBV20-1 with TRBJ1-1. Termini included, the CDR3 measures 14 amino acids. Germline assignment: CDR1 DFQATT and CDR2 SNEGSKA (reference sequence). CDR3 in amino acids: CSARDGQGTTEALL.

Points on this clonotype: Being one base from a much bigger clone, this may be a read error. The rearrangement links TRBV30 to TRBJ2-2; 7 bases align to TRBD1. The CDR3 has 16 amino acids. Per the germline V gene, CDR1 is GTSNPN and CDR2 is SVGIG (reference sequence). CDR3 DNA: TGTGCCTGGAGTACTGACAGGGTCGGTTCGGCCGGGGAGCTGTATTTT. This sequence encodes CAWSTDRVGSAGELYF.

Many counts were recorded for this clonotype. The chain joins TRBV12-3 or TRBV12-4 to TRBJ1-1; D is unclear. This CDR3 comprises 13 residues. The ends were cut back, 5 bases at V and 4 bases at J, with 11 bases in the middle. The CDR3 is CASSRGVGTEAFF. CDR3 coding DNA: TGTGCCAGCAGTCGAGGCGTAGGCACTGAAGCTTTCTTT.

A word on this clonotype: The junction shows a germline mismatch at one end, possibly a read error. The J gene is TRBJ1-4, the V gene TRBV5-5; TRBD1 aligns across 8 bases. Germline-derived CDR1 and CDR2 are SGHKS and YYEKEE (reference sequence). The CDR3 has 15 residues. CDR3 in DNA: TGTGCCAGCAGCATCTGGACAGGGAGAGGTGAAGAACTGTTTTTT. Amino acid sequence: CASSIWTGRGEELFF.

This clonotype was counted ten times or more. V and J are TRBV20-1 and TRBJ2-3; 9 bases are shared with TRBD2. Germline V gene data show CDR1 as DFQATT and CDR2 as SNEGSKA (reference sequence). The CDR3 has 16 residues. Trimming at V came to 6 bases and at J to 0 bases, leaving 10 bases not matched to a gene. Here the CDR3 reads CSAEPHSGRSTDTQYF. The CDR3 bases are TGCAGTGCCGAACCTCATAGCGGGAGAAGCACAGATACGCAGTATTTT.

Comments on this clonotype: At one end, the junction sequence differs from germline, possibly due to a read error. J is TRBJ2-3 and V is TRBV19; D not resolved. The CDR3 has 13 residues. In germline, CDR1 is LNHDA, CDR2 SQIVND (reference sequence). In DNA form, the CDR3 reads TGTGCTAGTAGTATGAGGTCGTCGGATACGCAGTGTTTT. It is translated as CASSMRSSDTQCF.

On this clonotype itself: At one end, the junction sequence differs from germline, possibly due to a read error. The chain carries TRBV6-1 and TRBJ1-2; 7 bases are shared with TRBD1. Germline CDR1 is MNHNS and CDR2 is SASEGT. The CDR3 is 13 residues long. This CDR3 reads CASDREGASGSPF. As DNA, the CDR3 is TGTGCAAGCGACCGTGAGGGGGCTAGTGGCTCACCCTTC.

This clonotype was observed once. Compared with germline, one end of the junction differs, possibly owing to a read error. The V and J genes are TRBV20-1 and TRBJ1-1; D is perhaps TRBD1 (5 bases). The CDR3 extends over 12 amino acids. Germline V gives CDR1 DFQATT, CDR2 SNEGSKA (reference sequence). The CDR3 bases are TGCAGTGCTATGACAGTGGAGGCTGAAGTTTTCTTT. Encoded protein: CSAMTVEAEVFF.

Comments on this clonotype: The junction differs from germline at one of its ends, possibly a read error. V usage is TRBV6-2 or TRBV6-3 and J usage is TRBJ2-4; TRBD1 might be the D (5 bases). Germline CDR1 MNHEY, CDR2 SVGEGT. This CDR3 contains 16 residues. The CDR3 here is CASSPLQGGAQNIQYF. The CDR3 nucleotides are TGTGCCAGCAGTCCCCTTCAGGGCGGAGCCCAAAACATCCAGTACTTC.

In this sample, this clonotype turned up a few times. This CDR3 fails to terminate in the conserved phenylalanine or tryptophan, so it likely reflects a read error. The chain joins TRBV20-1 to TRBJ2-1, with 8 bases that match TRBD2. The CDR3 runs 14 residues. V was pared by 5 bases and J by 2 bases, with 5 bases of the junction left unmatched. Germline-derived CDR1 and CDR2 are DFQATT and SNEGSKA (reference sequence). The CDR3: CSAGSGTTYNEQFL. The CDR3 DNA reads TGCAGTGCTGGTAGCGGGACCACCTACAATGAGCAGTTCCTC.

J is TRBJ2-1 and V is TRBV29-1; D gene uncertain. The CDR3 spans 17 residues. V was trimmed by 3 bases and J by 2 bases, leaving 20 bases between them. CDR1 is SQVTM and CDR2 is ANQGSEA in the germline V gene. This chain's CDR3 is CSVDFAEGPSPYNEQFF. CDR3 sequence (DNA): TGCAGCGTTGACTTTGCGGAAGGGCCCAGTCCCTACAATGAGCAGTTCTTC.

In the case of this clonotype: The missing conserved phenylalanine or tryptophan at the end of this CDR3 makes a read error likely. The chain uses TRBV10-1 and TRBJ1-1; the D gene is possibly TRBD1 (5 bases). Germline values: CDR1 WNHNN, CDR2 SYGVQD (reference sequence). The CDR3 runs 13 residues. CDR3 region: CPSRRGFNTEAFL. The CDR3 DNA sequence: TGCCCCAGTCGGCGGGGGTTCAACACTGAAGCTTTCTTA.

Regarding this clonotype: Compared with germline, one end of the junction differs, possibly owing to a read error. This chain links TRBV6-1 with TRBJ2-1; D might be TRBD1 or TRBD2, each matching 5 bases. Per germline, CDR1 MNHNS and CDR2 SASEGT. There are 15 residues in the CDR3. The CDR3 nucleotides read TGTGCCAGCAGTGGACGGGACCAGGTCTACAATGAGCAGTCCTTC. As protein: CASSGRDQVYNEQSF.

Turning to this clonotype: As the CDR3 is not closed by the conserved phenylalanine or tryptophan, this likely results from a read error. The chain employs TRBV20-1 and TRBJ2-1; 7 bases line up with TRBD2. The assigned J gene may be wrong: the sequence end matches TRBJ2-7 better. Germline V lookup: CDR1 DFQATT, CDR2 SNEGSKA (reference sequence). The CDR3 covers 16 residues. The CDR3 DNA reads as TGCAGTGCTCCCTCCCGTGGGAGGGTGACCTACAATGAGCAGTACATC. Amino acids: CSAPSRGRVTYNEQYI.

Turning to this clonotype: Because the CDR3 is missing its conserved closing phenylalanine or tryptophan, this is likely a read error. The chain couples TRBV29-1 to TRBJ2-7, with D unresolved. Germline CDR1 SQVTM, CDR2 ANQGSEA. This CDR3 contains 11 residues. CDR3 residues: CSVRSDYEQYS. The CDR3 DNA reads as TGCAGTGTTCGTAGTGACTACGAGCAGTACTCC.

Remarks on this clonotype: This likely comes from a read error, as the CDR3 has no conserved phenylalanine or tryptophan at its end. The V gene is TRBV20-1, the J gene TRBJ2-3, with 13 bases fitting TRBD2. From germline, CDR1 is DFQATT and CDR2 SNEGSKA (reference sequence). The CDR3 is 15 amino acids. CDR3 amino acids: CSAKLAGGPSETQYS. The CDR3 DNA reads as TGCAGTGCTAAACTAGCGGGAGGGCCTTCAGAAACGCAGTATTCT.